The clone carrying this T cell receptor beta chain came up once. Trimming took 6 bases from V and 0 from J, leaving 6 bases between them. Per germline, CDR1 MRHNA and CDR2 SNTAGT. The CDR3 covers 13 residues. Sequencing was performed with immunoSEQ multiplex PCR; in TCRdb, only in-frame clones are kept and a portion is missing. The sample includes about 70,000 clones, 92% of them seen just once. The data belong to a study of T cell changes during pregnancy in multiple sclerosis. The rearrangement links TRBV6-4 to TRBJ1-5; no reliable D call. This specimen consisted of peripheral blood, obtained after pregnancy. The sequence came from a female donor with multiple sclerosis, enrolled in a pregnancy study. CDR3 region: CASRGVSNQPQHF. The CDR3 coding sequence is TGTGCCAGCAGGGGAGTTAGCAATCAGCCCCAGCATTTT.